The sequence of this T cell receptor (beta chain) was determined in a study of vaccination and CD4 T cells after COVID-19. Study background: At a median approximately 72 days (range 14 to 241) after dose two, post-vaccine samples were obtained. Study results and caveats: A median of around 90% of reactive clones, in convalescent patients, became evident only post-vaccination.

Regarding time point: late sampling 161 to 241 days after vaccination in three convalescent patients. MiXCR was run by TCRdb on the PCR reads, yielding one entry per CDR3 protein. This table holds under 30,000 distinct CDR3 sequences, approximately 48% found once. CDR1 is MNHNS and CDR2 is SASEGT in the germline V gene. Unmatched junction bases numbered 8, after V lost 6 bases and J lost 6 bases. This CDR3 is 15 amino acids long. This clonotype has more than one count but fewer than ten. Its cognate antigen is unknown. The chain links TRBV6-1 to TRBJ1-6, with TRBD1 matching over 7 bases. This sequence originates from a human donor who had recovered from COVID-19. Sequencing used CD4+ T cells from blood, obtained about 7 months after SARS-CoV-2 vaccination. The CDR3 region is CASRPFRGGNSPLHF. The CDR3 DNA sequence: TGTGCCAGCAGACCGTTCAGGGGGGGTAATTCACCCCTCCACTTT.